Following are 13 T cell receptor beta chains from one sample sequenced in a study of graft-versus-host responses after intestinal transplantation. These receptors have no known antigen. Sequenced by immunoSEQ multiplex PCR; TCRdb stores in-frame clones only, minus some. The sample contains approximately 100,000 clones, around 90% of which appear only once. Sequencing was performed on unstimulated CD4+ T cells sorted from spleen or lymph node cells, taken before intestinal transplant. The receptors derive from a human donor who received an intestinal transplant.

This clone was recorded a few times. The V and J genes are TRBV6-1 and TRBJ2-7; tentative D call: TRBD2 (6 bases). Trimming pared 0 bases from V and 4 bases from J, leaving 13 bases between. Germline V gene data show CDR1 as MNHNS and CDR2 as SASEGT. This CDR3 region has 15 residues. The CDR3 DNA follows: TGTGCCAGCAGTGAAGCTCCGGGACTTCAGTACGAGCAGTACTTC. Translation: CASSEAPGLQYEQYF.

This clone was counted between two and nine times. This chain links TRBV6-6 with TRBJ1-5, with D possibly TRBD1 on 5 matching bases. With 8 bases removed from V and 1 base from J, the gap between germline ends came to 9 bases. The CDR3 totals 13 residues. Germline values: CDR1 MNHNY, CDR2 SVGAGI (reference sequence). The CDR3 is CASGRQSNQPQHF. The CDR3 coding sequence is TGTGCCAGCGGCAGACAGAGCAATCAGCCCCAGCATTTT.

This clone was counted a single time. The chain joins TRBV7-3 to TRBJ2-7; D is undetermined. Trimming removed 1 base at V and 1 base at J, with 8 bases between. This CDR3 region has 14 residues. Germline CDR1 and CDR2: SGHTA and FQGTGA. The DNA of the CDR3 is TGTGCCAGCAGCTTAAGGCCCGCTTCCTACGAGCAGTACTTC. Translating gives CASSLRPASYEQYF.

This sequence joins TRBV5-1 and TRBJ1-1, with 9 positions matching TRBD1. V lost 0 bases to trimming and J lost 0 bases; unmatched junction nucleotides: 3. CDR3 length equals 16 residues. CDR1 SGHRS and CDR2 YFSETQ come from the germline V gene. CDR3 in DNA: TGCGCCAGCAGCTTGGCGACAGGGGGAATGAACACTGAAGCTTTCTTT. The encoded protein is CASSLATGGMNTEAFF.

The gene calls are TRBV19 and TRBJ2-1; 9 nucleotides align to TRBD2. After removal of 8 bases from V and 4 bases from J, the junction contained 6 bases not matched to a gene. The germline gives CDR1 LNHDA, CDR2 SQIVND (reference sequence). The CDR3 extends over 14 amino acids. CDR3 sequence (DNA): TGTGCCAGTGAGAGCGGGGGGACGTACAATGAGCAGTTCTTC. It codes for CASESGGTYNEQFF.

V usage is TRBV5-1 and J usage is TRBJ1-1, with TRBD1 identical over 11 bases. V gave up 0 bases and J gave up 9 bases; unmatched junction bases: 4. The CDR3 is made up of 14 amino acids. From germline, CDR1 is SGHRS and CDR2 YFSETQ. The chain's CDR3 is CASSLGTGGQKAFF. The DNA of the CDR3 is TGCGCCAGCAGCTTGGGGACAGGGGGCCAAAAAGCTTTCTTT.

CDR3 in amino acids: CASSYPSVMNTEAFF. The DNA for the CDR3 is TGTGCCAGCAGTTACCCCAGTGTAATGAACACTGAAGCTTTCTTT. The rearrangement uses TRBV6-6 and TRBJ1-1; D remains ambiguous. The CDR3 sequence is 15 residues long. Germline V gene sequence: CDR1 MNHNY, CDR2 SVGAGI (reference sequence). Trimming took 2 bases from V and 0 from J, leaving 10 bases between them.

A single count supports this clone. This sequence joins TRBV11-2 and TRBJ1-1; TRBD1 might be the D (5 bases). This CDR3 is built from 14 residues. The V and J ends lost 1 base and 5 bases respectively, with 11 bases between them. CDR1 is SGHAT, CDR2 FQNNGV, per germline. The CDR3 region has the DNA TGTGCCAGCAGCTTAGTGGGGGGGTCGACTGAAGCTTTCTTT. Translated, it gives CASSLVGGSTEAFF.

The J gene is TRBJ2-5, the V gene TRBV10-3; TRBD1 might be the D (6 bases). Trimming pared 2 bases from V and 3 bases from J, leaving 10 bases between. Per the germline V gene, CDR1 is ENHRY and CDR2 is SYGVKD. The length of the CDR3 is 14 residues. The chain's CDR3 is CAISEHGQKETQYF. CDR3 in DNA: TGTGCCATCAGTGAGCACGGACAGAAAGAGACCCAGTACTTC.

Comment on this clone: Compared with germline, one end of the junction differs, possibly owing to a read error. The chain combines TRBV28 with TRBJ2-7; tentatively, D is TRBD1 (5 bases). CDR3 size: 13 residues. Germline-derived CDR1 and CDR2 are MDHEN and SYDVKM. CDR3 nucleotides: TGTGCCAGCAGTTCGCCAGGGTTTGGGCTGGTCCTTTTC. It specifies CASSSPGFGLVLF.

This chain joins TRBV7-8 and TRBJ2-1; 11 bases line up with TRBD2. CDR3 length equals 16 residues. CDR1 is SGHVS, CDR2 FQNEAQ, per germline. The ends lost 7 bases at V and 5 bases at J; junction bases unmatched: 10. CDR3 sequence (DNA): TGTGCCAGCATCCCCAACCGACTAGCGGGGCACAATGAGCAGTTCTTC. Protein sequence: CASIPNRLAGHNEQFF.

This rearrangement joins TRBV9 to TRBJ1-4; no clear D gene. V was cut by 3 bases and J by 4 bases, with 7 bases left in between. The CDR3 has 13 amino acids. Germline values: CDR1 SGDLS, CDR2 YYNGEE. CDR3 nucleotide sequence: TGTGCCAGCAGCGGGCAGGTTAATGAAAAACTGTTTTTT. Protein product: CASSGQVNEKLFF.

This chain links TRBV13 with TRBJ1-5; TRBD1 matches at 7 bases. V dropped 3 bases and J dropped 5; count of bases not matched to a gene: 1. The CDR3 runs 13 residues. The V gene's germline CDR1 is PRHDT and CDR2 FYEKMQ (reference sequence). This CDR3 reads CASSFDRDQPQHF. CDR3 nucleotides: TGTGCCAGCAGCTTTGACAGGGATCAGCCCCAGCATTTT.